This T cell receptor beta chain was retrieved from a study of blood T cells in healthy people across ages. Comment on this clonotype: Its specificity is not known.

CDR3 size: 17 residues. Germline CDR1 reads LGHNA; CDR2 reads YSLEER. The junction had 9 bases not matched to a gene; V was cut back by 0 bases and J by 2 bases. Study-wide results and caveats: Naive T cell percentage showed a strong correlation with TCR beta diversity. Reliance upon unsorted PBMCs precluded definitive naive versus antigen-experienced comparison.

Alongside a J-beta primer mix, a sample-barcoded 5' primer served in a second PCR lasting about 7 to 11 cycles. A template-switch adaptor that had 12 random nucleotides put a tag on each cDNA molecule. CDR3-containing paired-end reads numbering at least 2.5 million came from each sample. Using its own MiXCR run on the 5' RACE reads, TCRdb lists one record per CDR3 protein. Among roughly 1,800,000 distinct CDR3 sequences listed, about 49% were seen once. Sequencing was performed on blood. The rearrangement links TRBV4-3 to TRBJ1-2, with 7 bases matching TRBD1. The sequence derives from a woman aged 40 to 50 in good health. CDR3 sequence: CASSQERATGRNYGYTF. CDR3 coding DNA: TGCGCCAGCAGCCAAGAAAGAGCGACAGGGAGGAACTATGGCTACACCTTC.